The clone carrying this T cell receptor (beta chain) was recorded at least ten times. What it recognizes is unknown. In TCRdb, the RACE reads were re-called with MiXCR into one record per CDR3 protein. The table lists 80,000 to 100,000 distinct CDR3 sequences, roughly a tenth of them singletons. The germline V gene has CDR1 MDHEN and CDR2 SYDVKM. J lost 5 bases, V lost 5 bases, and 15 bases had no gene match. The CDR3 loop spans 17 amino acids. This sample is part of a study of human T cells and chemical hapten exposure. As for the study in general: Diphenylcyclopropenone was applied weekly to patients' scalps across the roughly 25-week study. Patch testing was performed with 0.01% DPC on the upper back, with reading at 6 days.

Study findings and constraints: Patch test score showed a positive correlation with PT1 expanded TCR counts.

Regarding time point: patch test 2, 6 weeks after DPC sensitization. The treatment here: therapeutic diphenylcyclopropenone sensitization with weekly scalp DPC. Unfractionated whole blood yielded total RNA. The V and J genes are TRBV28 and TRBJ2-7, with 10 bases aligning to TRBD2. This TCR was recovered from a woman aged 40-49 years with alopecia areata. Some clones in this sample may be carry-over from other donors' samples. The sequences come from whole blood, collected in connection with sensitization to the hapten diphenylcyclopropenone (DPC). CDR3 bases: TGTGCCAGCAGTACCGGGATTTGGGCTAGCGGGAGCGACGAGCAGTACTTC. Translated: CASSTGIWASGSDEQYF.